What follows are 14 T cell receptor beta chains derived from one specimen sequenced in a study of chemoradiotherapy in HPV16-positive cancers. Produced via immunoSEQ multiplex PCR; TCRdb's table is partial and in-frame only. The sample gives more than 5,500 clones, roughly 73% of which show up once; around a sixth is in the top ten. This material was acquired from a patient who underwent chemoradiotherapy. The origin of the receptors is a human donor with HPV-associated anogenital cancer.

The chain uses TRBV7-3 and TRBJ2-3, with 7 bases lining up with TRBD2. Germline V gives CDR1 SGHTA, CDR2 FQGTGA. The CDR3 sequence is 17 residues long. V dropped 5 bases and J dropped 0; count of bases not matched to a gene: 11. The CDR3 loop is CASSPLTGGLSTDTQYF. CDR3 coding DNA: TGTGCCAGCAGCCCTCTGACGGGGGGTCTCAGCACAGATACGCAGTATTTT.

This clone was seen a handful of times. V is TRBV7-6 and J is TRBJ2-2; 9 bases are shared with TRBD2. This CDR3 is 17 amino acids long. J lost 6 bases, V lost 5 bases, and 13 bases had no gene match. Germline values: CDR1 SGHVS, CDR2 FNYEAQ. The CDR3 spells CASSRSAGGGVAGELFF. In nucleotides, the CDR3 is TGTGCCAGCAGCCGCTCAGCTGGCGGGGGGGTGGCCGGGGAGCTGTTTTTT.

The V gene is TRBV29-1, the J gene TRBJ1-2; D is uncertain. The germline V gene encodes CDR1 SQVTM and CDR2 ANQGSEA. With 2 bases removed from V and 5 bases from J, the gap between germline ends came to 15 bases. The CDR3 contains 14 residues. The chain's CDR3 is CSVEKSGLLYGYTF. The CDR3 DNA reads as TGCAGCGTTGAAAAGTCAGGCCTACTTTATGGCTACACCTTC. Variable domain in full (rest from reference TRBV29-1 and TRBJ1-2): SAVISQKPSRDICQRGTSLTIQCQVDSQVTMMFWYRQQPGQSLTLIATANQGSEATYESGFVIDKFPISRPNLTFSTLTVSNMSPEDSSIYLCSVEKSGLLYGYTFGSGTRLTVV.

In this sample, this clone turned up a few times. The rearrangement joins TRBV2 to TRBJ2-1; 10 positions match TRBD2. Germline V gives CDR1 SNHLY, CDR2 FYNNEI. CDR3 length: 18 residues. Trimming cost V 5 bases and J 1 base; bases outside gene matches: 11. CDR3 protein: CASSRTAGTSASYNEQFF. For the CDR3, the DNA is TGTGCCAGCAGTCGGACCGCTGGGACTAGCGCTTCCTACAATGAGCAGTTCTTC.

This chain uses TRBV5-6 with TRBJ1-1, with D possibly matching TRBD1 (5 bases). The CDR3 has 13 residues. Germline V gene sequence: CDR1 SGHDT, CDR2 YYEEEE. Between the trimmed V and J ends, which lost 2 bases and 5 bases, there was a span of 10 bases. CDR3 in amino acids: CASSLAGYTEAFF. The CDR3 bases are TGTGCCAGCAGCTTAGCAGGGTATACTGAAGCTTTCTTT.

V and J are TRBV5-4 and TRBJ2-5; 15 bases fit TRBD2. This CDR3 contains 15 residues. CDR1 and CDR2 (germline): SGHNT, YYREEE (reference sequence). J gave up 8 bases and V 1 base, and 3 bases lay outside the gene matches. The CDR3: CASSLRTSGGVTQYF. The CDR3 nucleotides are TGTGCCAGCAGCTTGCGGACTAGCGGGGGGGTAACCCAGTACTTC.

The CDR3 DNA reads as TGCAGCGTTGGGGACAGGGCCGACAATGAGCAGTTCTTC. Translation: CSVGDRADNEQFF. The chain combines TRBV29-1 with TRBJ2-1; 9 positions match TRBD1. With V trimmed by 4 bases and J by 5 bases, 3 bases remained unmatched. The CDR3 runs 13 residues. Germline CDR1 SQVTM, CDR2 ANQGSEA.

This chain joins TRBV29-1 and TRBJ1-2, with 7 bases aligning to TRBD1. Looked up from germline, CDR1 is SQVTM and CDR2 is ANQGSEA. The CDR3 loop spans 13 amino acids. Trimming removed 7 bases from V and 0 bases from J; junction bases left unmatched: 5. This chain's CDR3 is CSASGGPNYGYTF. The DNA of the CDR3 is TGCAGCGCCTCAGGGGGACCTAACTATGGCTACACCTTC.

This chain joins TRBV9 and TRBJ2-5, with TRBD2 matching over 8 bases. In germline, CDR1 is SGDLS, CDR2 YYNGEE. This CDR3 region has 18 residues. The V and J ends lost 4 bases and 1 base, in that order; junction bases with no gene match: 15. CDR3 region: CASSPGLIQRGTQETQYF. The CDR3 DNA follows: TGTGCCAGCAGCCCCGGACTAATCCAGCGGGGGACCCAAGAGACCCAGTACTTC.

The rearrangement uses TRBV18 and TRBJ2-3, with 8 bases lining up with TRBD1. The germline V gene has CDR1 KGHSH and CDR2 LQKENI. The CDR3 has 15 residues. The V gene end was trimmed by 3 bases and the J gene end by 4 bases; junction bases not matched to a gene: 6. Here the CDR3 DNA reads TGTGCCAGCTCACCGGGGCAGGGGGCCGCAGATACGCAGTATTTT. It specifies CASSPGQGAADTQYF.

The V gene is TRBV11-3, the J gene TRBJ2-7; no clear D gene. The CDR3 spans 12 residues. V shed 0 bases and J shed 7 bases, with 7 bases lying between them. Germline CDR1 and CDR2: SGHNT and YENEEA. Here the CDR3 DNA reads TGTGCCAGCAGCTTAGACGTGGGAGAGCAGTACTTC. It translates to CASSLDVGEQYF.

The chain couples TRBV28 to TRBJ1-2, with D perhaps matching TRBD1 (5 bases). The CDR3 covers 14 residues. Between the trimmed V and J ends, which lost 5 bases and 3 bases, there was a span of 13 bases. CDR1 and CDR2 (germline): MDHEN, SYDVKM. The CDR3 region is CASSLTTAYYGYTF. As DNA, the CDR3 is TGTGCCAGCAGTCTAACGACAGCCTACTATGGCTACACCTTC.

V and J are TRBV6-6 and TRBJ2-2; D may be TRBD1 or TRBD2 (5 bases each). The CDR3 extends over 16 amino acids. CDR1 is MNHNY, CDR2 SVGAGI, per germline (reference sequence). The ends were cut back, 2 bases at V and 0 bases at J, with 10 bases in the middle. CDR3 residues: CASSYRGAPNTGELFF. CDR3 in DNA: TGTGCCAGCAGTTACCGAGGGGCCCCGAACACCGGGGAGCTGTTTTTT.

This clone was counted only a few times. The chain employs TRBV7-3 and TRBJ1-5; D is uncertain. This CDR3 has 16 residues. CDR1 SGHTA and CDR2 FQGTGA come from the germline V gene. V lost 5 bases to trimming and J lost 2 bases, with 16 bases between them. The CDR3 here is CASSGTEIPGNQPQHF. In DNA form, the CDR3 reads TGTGCCAGCAGCGGTACAGAGATCCCAGGCAATCAGCCCCAGCATTTT.